The 20 T cell receptor beta chains below were found in one sample sequenced in a study of persistence of HIV-infected CD4 T cells. The libraries were made with immunoSEQ version 4 in survey mode. Repertoires were generated with immunoSEQ multiplex PCR, while TCRdb's copy carries only in-frame clones and drops some. The sample holds about 43,000 clones, roughly 90% seen once. Nonspecific anti-CD3/anti-CD28 bead stimulation represents the broad CD4+ T cell repertoire. CD4+ T cells upregulating both CD40 ligand and CD69 were sorted as responding cells. The antigens these receptors bind are not known. The sequencing here drew on CD4+ T cells sorted from PBMCs after roughly 18-hour stimulation, taken from a patient who received antiretroviral therapy. Receptors originate from an adult man with HIV who was CMV-seropositive.

This clone was seen a handful of times. The V call is TRBV5-4, the J call TRBJ1-4; D may be TRBD1 (5 bases). Trimming removed 2 bases at V and 7 bases at J, with 12 bases between. The germline V gene encodes CDR1 SGHNT and CDR2 YYREEE (reference sequence). The CDR3 totals 14 residues. The CDR3 DNA follows: TGTGCCAGCAGCTTCGGAGGGACGGGTGAAAAACTGTTTTTT. It translates to CASSFGGTGEKLFF.

The chain uses TRBV9 and TRBJ2-1; 8 bases match TRBD2. Germline-derived CDR1 and CDR2 are SGDLS and YYNGEE. This CDR3 is 13 amino acids long. V was clipped by 5 bases and J by 15 bases; unmatched bases: 13. The CDR3 here is CASSPEVAGPGFF. Here the CDR3 DNA reads TGTGCCAGCAGTCCCGAGGTAGCGGGGCCGGGGTTCTTC. Looking up the rest from reference TRBV9 and TRBJ2-1 gives the full variable domain: DSGVTQTPKHLITATGQRVTLRCSPRSGDLSVYWYQQSLDQGLQFLIQYYNGEERAKGNILERFSAQQFPDLHSELNLSSLELGDSALYFCASSPEVAGPGFFGPGTRLTVL.

The J gene is TRBJ1-1, the V gene TRBV6-1; 10 nucleotides align to TRBD1. CDR3 size: 16 residues. Germline-derived CDR1 and CDR2 are MNHNS and SASEGT. V lost 2 bases to trimming and J lost 4 bases; unmatched junction nucleotides: 7. The CDR3 nucleotides are TGTGCCAGCAGTGAAACAGGACAGGGGGTTGGCACTGAAGCTTTCTTT. It yields the protein CASSETGQGVGTEAFF.

The V and J genes are TRBV7-9 and TRBJ2-1, with D perhaps matching TRBD1 (6 bases). The CDR3 totals 16 residues. The V gene lost 4 bases and the J gene lost 9 bases, with 22 bases spanning the gap. CDR1 and CDR2 (germline): SEHNR, FQNEAQ (reference sequence). Here the CDR3 reads CASSYGQSSMSGEQFF. The CDR3 nucleotides read TGTGCCAGCAGCTATGGACAGTCCAGCATGTCGGGTGAGCAGTTCTTC.

The rearrangement uses TRBV3-1 (or the pseudogene TRBV3-2) and TRBJ1-1; D remains ambiguous. V was trimmed by 1 base and J by 0 bases, leaving 9 bases between them. Germline assignment: CDR1 LGHDT and CDR2 YNNKEL (reference sequence). The CDR3 has 15 residues. CDR3 sequence: CASSQAGIMNTEAFF. The CDR3 coding sequence is TGTGCCAGCAGCCAAGCCGGGATTATGAACACTGAAGCTTTCTTT.

The chain joins TRBV2 to TRBJ2-1; D remains ambiguous. The CDR3 runs 11 residues. The V end was cut by 6 bases, the J end by 6 bases, with 6 bases between. Germline loops: CDR1 SNHLY, CDR2 FYNNEI. CDR3 residues: CASSQSNEQFF. CDR3 coding DNA: TGTGCCAGCAGCCAGAGCAATGAGCAGTTCTTC. The whole variable domain, filled in from reference TRBV2 and TRBJ2-1, reads EPEVTQTPSHQVTQMGQEVILRCVPISNHLYFYWYRQILGQKVEFLVSFYNNEISEKSEIFDDQFSVERPDGSNFTLKIRSTKLEDSAMYFCASSQSNEQFFGPGTRLTVL.

The chain couples TRBV19 to TRBJ1-2, with 8 bases fitting TRBD1. CDR3 size: 14 residues. The germline CDR1 and CDR2 sequences are LNHDA and SQIVND (reference sequence). The V segment lost 7 bases and the J segment 5 bases; nucleotides outside the gene matches: 9. The CDR3 DNA sequence: TGTGCCAGTACCTTTCAGCGGACAGGGTATGGCTACACCTTC. It yields the protein CASTFQRTGYGYTF.

The gene calls are TRBV5-1 and TRBJ1-2; perhaps TRBD1 as D (6 bases). CDR3 length equals 14 residues. The V end was cut by 4 bases, the J end by 1 base, with 11 bases between. The germline V gene encodes CDR1 SGHRS and CDR2 YFSETQ. CDR3 loop: CASSQTGNNYGYTF. DNA of the CDR3: TGCGCCAGCAGCCAGACAGGCAATAACTATGGCTACACCTTC.

V is TRBV28 and J is TRBJ1-2; perhaps TRBD1 as D (5 bases). Germline CDR1 is MDHEN and CDR2 is SYDVKM. The V end lost 6 bases, the J end lost 3 bases, and 17 bases lay between the germline ends. The CDR3 is 15 residues long. CDR3 protein: CASSRPGGLDYGYTF. The CDR3 DNA is TGTGCCAGCAGCCGACCTGGGGGACTGGACTATGGCTACACCTTC.

Concerning this clone: Germline is not matched at one junction end, which may reflect a read error. At the DNA level, this CDR3 is encoded by other sequences in the same sample as well. The gene calls are TRBV5-3 and TRBJ1-5; D gene uncertain. TRBV5-3 belongs to the ORF category, with a function that is uncertain. The CDR3 contains 10 residues. CDR3 in amino acids: CARSLGVLPF. CDR3 bases: TGTGCCAGAAGCTTGGGTGTCCTGCCTTTT.

The chain carries TRBV27 and TRBJ2-7, with D perhaps matching TRBD1 (6 bases). The CDR3 spans 15 residues. Per germline, CDR1 MNHEY and CDR2 SMNVEV (reference sequence). Trimming stripped 4 bases from V and 2 bases from J, with 15 bases between. The CDR3 protein is CASSSPGASTYEQYF. The CDR3 bases are TGTGCCAGCAGTTCCCCAGGGGCTTCTACCTACGAGCAGTACTTC.

This clone was picked up a small number of times. The chain is built from TRBV24-1 and TRBJ2-7; 9 nucleotides align to TRBD1. This CDR3 spans 16 amino acids. Trimming took 4 bases from V and 5 from J; bases not matched to a gene: 11. Germline lookup yields CDR1 KGHDR and CDR2 SFDVKD. The CDR3 DNA follows: TGTGCCACCAGTGACGGGCCGGGACAGGGTGTCCACGAGCAGTACTTC. Translating it yields CATSDGPGQGVHEQYF.

The chain uses TRBV18 and TRBJ1-4; D is ambiguous. Looked up from germline, CDR1 is KGHSH and CDR2 is LQKENI. This CDR3 has 16 amino acids. Trimming stripped 4 bases from V and 7 bases from J, with 19 bases between. This chain's CDR3 is CASSLSGQRTGEKLFF. As DNA, the CDR3 is TGTGCCAGCTCACTCTCCGGGCAGCGCACGGGTGAAAAACTGTTTTTT.

For this clone: The DNA is omitted, as the CDR3 cannot be located on it reliably, and the CDR3 follows TCRdb's listing. The genes are TRBV29-1 and TRBJ2-2; no check of the table's D call, TRBD2, against the DNA was made. Including both end residues, the CDR3 is 19 amino acids long. Germline lookup yields CDR1 SQVTM and CDR2 ANQGSEA. The CDR3 sequence: CSVERWGLAGGRTPGSCFF.

The chain is built from TRBV6-1 and TRBJ1-5; D is ambiguous. The CDR3 loop spans 13 amino acids. V was cut by 3 bases and J by 5 bases, with 8 bases left in between. Germline CDR1 reads MNHNS; CDR2 reads SASEGT. The CDR3 DNA reads as TGTGCCAGCAGTGATCTGGTGGATCAGCCCCAGCATTTT. Amino acids: CASSDLVDQPQHF.

V usage is TRBV5-5 and J usage is TRBJ2-2; D not resolved. The CDR3 runs 14 residues. Trimming took off 0 bases at V and 2 bases at J, with 5 bases between the two ends. Per the germline V gene, CDR1 is SGHKS and CDR2 is YYEKEE (reference sequence). CDR3 DNA sequence: TGTGCCAGCAGCTTGGGACCCAACACCGGGGAGCTGTTTTTT. This gives the protein CASSLGPNTGELFF. Full variable domain (outside the CDR3, taken from reference TRBV5-5 and TRBJ2-2): DAGVTQSPTHLIKTRGQQVTLRCSPISGHKSVSWYQQVLGQGPQFIFQYYEKEERGRGNFPDRFSARQFPNYSSELNVNALLLGDSALYLCASSLGPNTGELFFGEGSRLTVL.

This rearrangement joins TRBV12-3 or TRBV12-4 to TRBJ1-1, with D possibly being TRBD1 (6 bases). The V end lost 7 bases, the J end lost 10 bases, and 13 bases lay between the germline ends. This CDR3 has 11 residues. This CDR3 is CASIGGRGAFF. Here the CDR3 DNA reads TGTGCCAGCATAGGGGGTAGAGGAGCTTTCTTT.

This chain joins TRBV5-8 and TRBJ2-2; perhaps TRBD2 as D (6 bases). The CDR3 extends over 15 amino acids. Germline values: CDR1 SGHTS, CDR2 YDEGEE. V was trimmed by 6 bases and J by 4 bases, leaving 16 bases between them. DNA for the CDR3: TGTGCCAGCAATCTCAGGAGAGCGGGCACCGGGGAGCTGTTTTTT. Translation gives CASNLRRAGTGELFF.

This chain connects TRBV25-1 to TRBJ1-4; a weak D match, TRBD1 (6 bases). Germline CDR1 is MGHDK and CDR2 is SYGVNS. Trimming removed 2 bases from V and 4 bases from J, with 8 bases in between. The CDR3 sequence is 14 residues long. CDR3 coding DNA: TGTGCCAGCAGTGAAAGGGGGTTTAATGAAAAACTGTTTTTT. Protein sequence: CASSERGFNEKLFF. Using reference TRBV25-1 and TRBJ1-4 for the parts outside the CDR3, the full variable domain is EADIYQTPRYLVIGTGKKITLECSQTMGHDKMYWYQQDPGMELHLIHYSYGVNSTEKGDLSSESTVSRIRTEHFPLTLESARPSHTSQYLCASSERGFNEKLFFGSGTQLSVL.

V and J are TRBV5-1 and TRBJ2-1, with 14 positions matching TRBD2. CDR3 size: 16 residues. Germline-derived CDR1 and CDR2 are SGHRS and YFSETQ. Losses at the gene ends were 4 bases for V and 4 bases for J; bases not matched to a gene: 4. The CDR3 here is CASSMTSGGEYNEQFF. CDR3 sequence (DNA): TGCGCCAGCAGCATGACTAGCGGGGGGGAATACAATGAGCAGTTCTTC.